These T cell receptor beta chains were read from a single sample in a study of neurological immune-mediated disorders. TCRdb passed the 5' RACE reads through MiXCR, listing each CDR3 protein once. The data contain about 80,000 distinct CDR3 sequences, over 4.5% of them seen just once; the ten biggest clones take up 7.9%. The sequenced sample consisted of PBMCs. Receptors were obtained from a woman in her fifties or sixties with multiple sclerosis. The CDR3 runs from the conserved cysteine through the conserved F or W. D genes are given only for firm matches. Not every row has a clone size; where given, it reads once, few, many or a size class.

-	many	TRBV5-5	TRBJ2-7	TGTGCCAGCAGCCGTGGACACTCCTACGAGCAGTACTTC	CASSRGHSYEQYF
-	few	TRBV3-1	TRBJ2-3	TGTGCCAGCAGCCAAGATGAACTAGATTCAGATACGCAGTATTTT	CASSQDELDSDTQYF
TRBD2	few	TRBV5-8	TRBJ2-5	TGTGCCAGCAGCTCCCCCATTGGTAGCGGGGTGTCGGAGACCCAGTACTTC	CASSSPIGSGVSETQYF
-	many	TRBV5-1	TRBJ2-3	TGCGCCAGCAGCTCCTACAGGGCAGATACGCAGTATTTT	CASSSYRADTQYF
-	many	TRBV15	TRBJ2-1	TGTGCCACCAGCGGCCGGGACACCGAGTACAATGAGCAGTTCTTC	CATSGRDTEYNEQFF
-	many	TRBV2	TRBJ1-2	TGTGCCAGCAGTGCCGGGGGACGGCCGACAGGCGGCTACACCTTC	CASSAGGRPTGGYTF
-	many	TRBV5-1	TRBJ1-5	TGCGCCAGCAGCTTGGCAGGGATCAATAGCAATCAGCCCCAGCATTTT	CASSLAGINSNQPQHF
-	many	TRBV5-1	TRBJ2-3	TGCGCCAGCAGCTTCCTAGTAGCAGATACGCAGTATTTT	CASSFLVADTQYF
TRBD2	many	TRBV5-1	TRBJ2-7	TGCGCCAGCAGCTTGCCCGGGGGGACTACCTTAGGAGAGCAGTACTTC	CASSLPGGTTLGEQYF
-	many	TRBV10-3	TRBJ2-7	TGTGCCATCAGTGTACCACCTAGCTACGAGCAGTACTTC	CAISVPPSYEQYF
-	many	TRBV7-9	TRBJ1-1	TGTGCCAGCAGCTCTCAGACATTAAACACTGAAGCTTTCTTT	CASSSQTLNTEAFF
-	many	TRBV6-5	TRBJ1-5	TGTGCCAGCAGTCAGGGCTCTGGTCAGCCCCAGCATTTT	CASSQGSGQPQHF
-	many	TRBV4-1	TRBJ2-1	TGCGCCAGCAGCCAAGTTGGGGCAGACTCCTACAATGAGCAGTTCTTC	CASSQVGADSYNEQFF
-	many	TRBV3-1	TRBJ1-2	TGTGCCAGCAGCCAAGATACCCACTCTAACTATGGCTACACCTTC	CASSQDTHSNYGYTF
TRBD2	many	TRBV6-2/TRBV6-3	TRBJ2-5	TGTGCCAGCAGCTACGCTACGGGACTAGCGGGGACACAAGAGACCCAGTACTTC	CASSYATGLAGTQETQYF
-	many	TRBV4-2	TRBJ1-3	TGTGCCAGCAGCCAAGTCAGCTACTCTGGAAACACCATATATTTT	CASSQVSYSGNTIYF
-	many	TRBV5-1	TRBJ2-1	TGCGCCAGCAGCTTGCAGGGTTGGGATGAGCAGTTCTTC	CASSLQGWDEQFF
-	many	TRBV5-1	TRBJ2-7	TGCGCCAGCAGCCAGAATTCGGGGACCTCCTACGAGCAGTACTTC	CASSQNSGTSYEQYF
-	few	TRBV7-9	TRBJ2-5	TGTGCCAGCCTCCTGGGGGGAGAGACCCAGTACTTC	CASLLGGETQYF
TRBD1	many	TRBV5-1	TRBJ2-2	TGCGCCAGCAGCTTGGTACCGACAGGGGGTTCCGGGGAGCTGTTTTTT	CASSLVPTGGSGELFF
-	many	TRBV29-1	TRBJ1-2	TGCAGCGTTGATTCGGGTTTGGGCTACACCTTC	CSVDSGLGYTF
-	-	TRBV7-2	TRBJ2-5	TGTGCCAGCAGCTTAAGATTAGGAGGAGAGACCCAGTACTTC	CASSLRLGGETQYF
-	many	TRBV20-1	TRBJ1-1	TGCAGTGCTAGAGATCGTATTGGCCCAGCTTTCTTT	CSARDRIGPAFF
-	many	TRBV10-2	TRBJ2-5	TGCGCCAGCAGTGCGGCAGAACAAGAGACCCAGTACTTC	CASSAAEQETQYF
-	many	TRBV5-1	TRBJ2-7	TGTGCCAGCAGCTTAGTGGGCAGTTCCTACGAGCAGTACTTC	CASSLVGSSYEQYF
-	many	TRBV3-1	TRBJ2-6	TGTGCCAGCAGCCAAGGTTCGACCGGGGCCAACGTCCTGACTTTC	CASSQGSTGANVLTF
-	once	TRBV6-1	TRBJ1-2	TGTGCCAGCCACTCGGGGCCGTCTGTCGCACTATCCGGCTACACCTTC	CASHSGPSVALSGYTF